The T cell receptor (beta chain) under discussion was sequenced for a study of B cell selection in AIRE deficiency. Authors' data handling: Conventional T cell pools: 90,000 to 120,000 distinct patient, approximately 130,000 donor TCRbeta sequences. Libraries were prepared by immunoSEQ multiplex PCR; TCRdb keeps only in-frame clonotypes and omits some of them. V, J and clone size were drawn from that table, and D and trimming were deduced from the DNA. The table records some 25,000 clones, 95% to 96% of them present only once. The V gene lost 2 bases and the J gene lost 0 bases, with 13 bases spanning the gap. The V gene's germline CDR1 is SNHLY and CDR2 FYNNEI. CDR3 length: 17 residues. Study-level results: About 29% of healthy-shared Treg sequences were found among patient Tconv cells. Tconv and Treg cells from AIRE-deficient patients resembled healthy donors in TCRBV usage, CDR3 length and diversity.

In regard to this clone: No antigen is known for it.

Conventional CD4 T cells were sorted as CD4+CD127+ cells. Controls came from healthy donors unrelated to patients. The sequence derives from a human donor in good health. The sequencing sample was made of CD4+CD127+ conventional T cells sorted from PBMCs. The gene calls are TRBV2 and TRBJ1-4, with D possibly TRBD1 on 6 matching bases. CDR3 bases: TGTGCCAGCAGTGAATTCGGGGGGGCTTCAACTAATGAAAAACTGTTTTTT. It is translated as CASSEFGGASTNEKLFF.